This T cell receptor (beta chain) was sequenced during a study of regulatory T cells in long-lasting Graves disease. Whole-study results and caveats: Authors noted too few samples as a limitation.

The time point is: newly diagnosed GD, antithyroid drugs for less than 3 months. Following extraction of RNA from PBMCs, that RNA was used to make the TCR library. This clonotype was seen many times. Its antigen is not identified. Arm-PCR of CDR3 regions with iRepertoire HTBI primers generated TCR beta libraries. TCRdb processed the multiplex PCR reads anew with MiXCR; each CDR3 protein has one entry. This repertoire shows roughly 400,000 distinct CDR3 sequences, about 15% found once; its top ten account for about 8%. The germline V gene encodes CDR1 MDHEN and CDR2 SYDVKM. The germline V and J ends were trimmed by 6 bases and 0 bases, with 6 bases remaining between them. The CDR3 has 12 residues. Separately, the same data were catalogued under a study of T cells in Graves' hyperthyroidism and ophthalmopathy. That study reports: Newly diagnosed hyperthyroidism, duration under 2 months, in patients aged 18 to 65. The model made its ophthalmopathy prediction, and onset followed a median approximately 7 months later.

This chain joins TRBV28 and TRBJ2-7; the D is unclear. This sequence originates from a woman aged 40 to 50 with Graves disease. The material sequenced was peripheral blood mononuclear cells (PBMCs), taken at new diagnosis, from a patient treated with antithyroid drugs. For the CDR3, the DNA is TGTGCCAGCAGGGCCGGCTCCTACGAGCAGTACTTC. Protein product: CASRAGSYEQYF. Drawing the rest from reference TRBV28 and TRBJ2-7, the complete variable domain is DVKVTQSSRYLVKRTGEKVFLECVQDMDHENMFWYRQDPGLGLRLIYFSYDVKMKEKGDIPEGYSVSREKKERFSLILESASTNQTSMYLCASRAGSYEQYFGPGTRLTVT.